The T cell receptor (beta chain) under discussion was sequenced for a study of shared clonotypes between healthy human individuals. CDR1 is GTSNPN and CDR2 is SVGIG in the germline V gene (reference sequence). V lost 2 bases, J lost 2 bases, and 8 bases lay in between. This CDR3 comprises 13 residues. The table came from immunoSEQ multiplex PCR; TCRdb's copy has only in-frame clones and leaves some out. Counted here are 2 million to 2.5 million clones, more than 90% occurring once; the ten biggest clones make up around 0.13%. Source material: naive CD4+ T cells sorted from blood. Specified subset: CD45RA+ positively selected. This sequence originates from a man younger than 35 in good health. This chain uses TRBV30 with TRBJ2-3; unclear D gene. DNA for the CDR3: TGTGCCTGGAGTAAAAGGGCCACAGATACGCAGTATTTT. It translates to CAWSKRATDTQYF.